What follows is one T cell receptor (beta chain) and its context. Its antigen is not identified. A read error may account for a junction end that differs from germline. The data derive from a study of cytomegalovirus exposure and HLA in healthy donors. About the research overall: Tens of millions of unique TCRs from HLA-typed donors made up an early data release.

It was with 60 Vbeta and 13 Jbeta primers that the PCR ran. Repertoires were generated with immunoSEQ multiplex PCR, while TCRdb's copy carries only in-frame clones and drops some. The data contain 310,000 or so clones, 80% to 90% of them singletons. Whole-study findings and limits: A classifier reportedly called cytomegalovirus status with high sensitivity and specificity. Researchers reported in a later analysis that a missense DCLRE1C variant was tied to TCR beta V- and J-gene trimming. Most CMV-associated TCR beta chains were later found to appear HLA-restricted.

The germline V gene has CDR1 SGHNT and CDR2 YYREEE (reference sequence). CDR3 length: 15 amino acids. This sequence joins TRBV5-4 and TRBJ2-7, with 9 bases matching TRBD1. Sequenced sample: PBMCs. The clonotype was recovered from a woman between 18 and 30 years old in good health and CMV-seronegative. Here the CDR3 reads CAGSISPGTGNEQYF. DNA for the CDR3: TGTGCCGGCAGCATCAGTCCCGGGACAGGGAACGAGCAGTACTTC.